What follows describes a single TCR beta chain. As yet, its antigen is unknown. Genomic DNA from each subset was divided evenly over several immunoSEQ plates. Source study methods: Without quality scores, immunoSEQ junctional reads could not be filtered like full-length reads. Measured with immunoSEQ multiplex PCR; TCRdb has only the in-frame clones, and not every one. From that table come the V and J calls and clone size; the DNA was used to work out D and trimming. This repertoire shows about 460,000 clones, about 74% found once; its top ten account for around 12%. Trimming stripped 3 bases from V and 4 bases from J, with 10 bases between. The germline V gene has CDR1 SGHAT and CDR2 FQNNGV. The CDR3 contains 13 residues. The sample comes from a study of shared clonotypes between healthy human individuals. Donors had no recently reported acute infections or vaccinations and were HIV-negative. Notes on the study in general: The low donor count limited represented genetic and exposure-history diversity.

The chain couples TRBV11-2 to TRBJ2-7, with D unclear. Sequenced material: PBMCs. This TCR was recovered from a woman between 35 and 50 years old in good health. Some clones in this sample may be carry-over from other donors' samples. CDR3 in DNA: TGTGCCAGCAGCTTCGTTTTGGGGTACGAGCAGTACTTC. Its translation: CASSFVLGYEQYF. Full variable domain (rest looked up from reference TRBV11-2 and TRBJ2-7): EAGVAQSPRYKIIEKRQSVAFWCNPISGHATLYWYQQILGQGPKLLIQFQNNGVVDDSQLPKDRFSAERLKGVDSTLKIQPAKLEDSAVYLCASSFVLGYEQYFGPGTRLTVT.